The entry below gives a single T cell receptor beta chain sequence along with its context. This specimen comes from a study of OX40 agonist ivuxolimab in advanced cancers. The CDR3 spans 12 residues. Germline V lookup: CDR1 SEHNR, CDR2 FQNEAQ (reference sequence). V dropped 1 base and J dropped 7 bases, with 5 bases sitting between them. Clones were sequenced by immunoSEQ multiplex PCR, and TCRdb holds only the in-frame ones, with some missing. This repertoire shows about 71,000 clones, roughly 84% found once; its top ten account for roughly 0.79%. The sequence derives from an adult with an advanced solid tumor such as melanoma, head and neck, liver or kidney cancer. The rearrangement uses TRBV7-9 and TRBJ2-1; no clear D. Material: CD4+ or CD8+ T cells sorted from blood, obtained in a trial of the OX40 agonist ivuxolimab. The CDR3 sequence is CASSLGTNEQFF. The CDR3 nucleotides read TGTGCCAGCAGCTTAGGAACGAATGAGCAGTTCTTC. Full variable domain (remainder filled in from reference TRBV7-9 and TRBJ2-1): DTGVSQNPRHKITKRGQNVTFRCDPISEHNRLYWYRQTLGQGPEFLTYFQNEAQLEKSRLLSDRFSAERPKGSFSTLEIQRTEQGDSAMYLCASSLGTNEQFFGPGTRLTVL.